The 26 T cell receptor beta chains in this list originate from one sample, sequenced in a study of shared clonotypes between healthy human individuals. Profiling relied on immunoSEQ multiplex PCR, and the TCRdb table lists in-frame clones only, not all of them. Here the sample spans approximately 400,000 clones, 90% to 97% being singletons. The sequenced material came from memory CD8+ T cells sorted from blood. The subset: CD45RO+ cells pooled with CCR7-negative TemRA cells. All receptors derive from a man aged 25 to 45 in good health.

The rearrangement links TRBV6-1 to TRBJ2-5; 7 nucleotides match TRBD2. Germline CDR1 is MNHNS and CDR2 is SASEGT. The CDR3 length is 13 residues. V lost 7 bases and J lost 10; bases outside the gene matches: 12. CDR3 sequence reads: CASIPTGPGGQYF. The CDR3, as DNA: TGTGCCAGCATCCCGACGGGACCGGGGGGCCAGTACTTC.

The V gene is TRBV28, the J gene TRBJ1-5; no firm D call. The CDR3 covers 12 residues. The germline V gene has CDR1 MDHEN and CDR2 SYDVKM. Trimming pared 3 bases from V and 9 bases from J, leaving 9 bases between. The CDR3 nucleotides are TGTGCCAGCAGTTTTAGCACGCGGCCCCAGCATTTT. Translated, it gives CASSFSTRPQHF. The full variable domain, in which reference TRBV28 and TRBJ1-5 provide the parts outside the CDR3, is DVKVTQSSRYLVKRTGEKVFLECVQDMDHENMFWYRQDPGLGLRLIYFSYDVKMKEKGDIPEGYSVSREKKERFSLILESASTNQTSMYLCASSFSTRPQHFGDGTRLSIL.

This chain uses TRBV6-5 with TRBJ2-1; D gene ambiguous. This CDR3 contains 13 residues. The germline V gene encodes CDR1 MNHEY and CDR2 SVGAGI. V was pared by 0 bases and J by 9 bases, with 9 bases between. CDR3 amino acids: CASSYSVGGEQFF. CDR3 bases: TGTGCCAGCAGTTACTCGGTGGGCGGTGAGCAGTTCTTC.

The chain combines TRBV5-1 with TRBJ2-2; 10 nucleotides align to TRBD2. The germline V gene encodes CDR1 SGHRS and CDR2 YFSETQ. This CDR3 contains 13 residues. J was trimmed by 4 bases and V by 7 bases; bases with no gene match: 1. Here the CDR3 reads CASRTSGTGELFF. CDR3 DNA: TGCGCCAGCCGGACTAGCGGCACCGGGGAGCTGTTTTTT.

In DNA form, the CDR3 reads TGTGCCAGCAGCTTAGATCCCTTTAATGAGCAGTTCTTC. Translated: CASSLDPFNEQFF. The chain employs TRBV11-2 and TRBJ2-1, with D unclear. Trimming cost V 0 bases and J 7 bases, with 7 bases left between them. The germline V gene has CDR1 SGHAT and CDR2 FQNNGV. This CDR3 has 13 residues.

The V call is TRBV5-1, the J call TRBJ2-1; 10 nucleotides match TRBD2. J was trimmed by 2 bases and V by 7 bases; bases with no gene match: 3. CDR3 length: 14 amino acids. Germline V gives CDR1 SGHRS, CDR2 YFSETQ. The CDR3 bases are TGCGCCAGCCATAGCGGGGGGACCTACAATGAGCAGTTCTTC. Protein sequence: CASHSGGTYNEQFF.

The chain has TRBV18 and TRBJ1-1; 7 bases line up with TRBD1. The CDR3 is made up of 15 amino acids. Looked up from germline, CDR1 is KGHSH and CDR2 is LQKENI. Germline trimming cut 6 bases from V and 4 bases from J; bases unmatched to any gene: 11. CDR3 bases: TGTGCCAGCTCCGTTACCCCAGGGGGGAGCACTGAAGCTTTCTTT. It is translated as CASSVTPGGSTEAFF. The full variable domain, its missing parts supplied by reference TRBV18 and TRBJ1-1, is NAGVMQNPRHLVRRRGQEARLRCSPMKGHSHVYWYRQLPEEGLKFMVYLQKENIIDESGMPKERFSAEFPKEGPSILRIQQVVRGDSAAYFCASSVTPGGSTEAFFGQGTRLTVV.

The gene calls are TRBV7-9 and TRBJ1-6; 8 nucleotides agree with TRBD1. V lost 1 base to trimming and J lost 6 bases; unmatched junction nucleotides: 5. Germline CDR1 and CDR2: SEHNR and FQNEAQ (reference sequence). This CDR3 has 16 residues. For the CDR3, the DNA is TGTGCCAGCAGCTTAGGGGCAGGGGGCTTTAATTCACCCCTCCACTTT. Translation: CASSLGAGGFNSPLHF.

The chain joins TRBV7-2 to TRBJ2-7; D perhaps matches TRBD2 (5 bases). V lost 3 bases and J 4 bases, leaving 13 bases between the germline ends. The CDR3 has 14 amino acids. Looked up from germline, CDR1 is SGHTA and CDR2 is FQGNSA. The DNA of the CDR3 is TGTGCCAGCAGCTTCTCCCCGGACTTGTACGAGCAGTACTTC. Its translation: CASSFSPDLYEQYF. Full variable domain (rest looked up from reference TRBV7-2 and TRBJ2-7): GAGVSQSPSNKVTEKGKDVELRCDPISGHTALYWYRQSLGQGLEFLIYFQGNSAPDKSGLPSDRFSAERTGGSVSTLTIQRTQQEDSAVYLCASSFSPDLYEQYFGPGTRLTVT.

V is TRBV7-9 and J is TRBJ2-6; possible D gene TRBD1, 6 bases. The CDR3 consists of 15 residues. Germline values: CDR1 SEHNR, CDR2 FQNEAQ (reference sequence). The V end was cut by 6 bases, the J end by 4 bases, with 13 bases between. The CDR3 DNA reads TGTGCCAGCAGTCTGACAGGATCCGGGGCCAACGTCCTGACTTTC. This codes for CASSLTGSGANVLTF.

The rearrangement joins TRBV5-1 to TRBJ2-2; 11 bases align to TRBD2. The trim removed 6 bases at V and 2 bases at J, leaving 9 bases unmatched. CDR3 length equals 17 residues. Germline CDR1 SGHRS, CDR2 YFSETQ. The CDR3 DNA reads as TGCGCCAGCACCCCTAGCGGGAGGTTGCGAAACACCGGGGAGCTGTTTTTT. Protein product: CASTPSGRLRNTGELFF.

The genes are TRBV4-1 and TRBJ2-5; possible D gene TRBD2, 6 bases. The germline V gene encodes CDR1 MGHRA and CDR2 YSYEKL. V lost 5 bases and J lost 0, with 13 bases in between. The CDR3 has 15 residues. CDR3 bases: TGCGCCAGCAGCACCGGGACTCTGTACCAAGAGACCCAGTACTTC. Protein sequence: CASSTGTLYQETQYF.

For this clone: This same CDR3 is encoded by further DNA sequences in the sample. The rearrangement links TRBV10-3 to TRBJ1-4; a weak D match, TRBD1 (6 bases). Germline CDR1 reads ENHRY; CDR2 reads SYGVKD. Trimming stripped 0 bases from V and 5 bases from J, with 10 bases between. This CDR3 region has 15 residues. CDR3 amino acids: CAISESGQGNEKLFF. In DNA, the CDR3 is TGTGCCATCAGTGAGTCGGGGCAGGGGAATGAAAAACTGTTTTTT.

The J gene is TRBJ2-7, the V gene TRBV2; D is possibly TRBD2 (7 bases). CDR3 length: 13 residues. Germline CDR1 is SNHLY and CDR2 is FYNNEI. V was clipped by 8 bases and J by 2 bases, with 13 bases between them. The CDR3 coding sequence is TGTGCCAGCTTACGGGGGGCCGCCTACGAGCAGTACTTC. Translating it yields CASLRGAAYEQYF.

This sequence joins TRBV6-1 and TRBJ2-1; D remains ambiguous. CDR3 length: 13 amino acids. CDR1 is MNHNS and CDR2 is SASEGT in the germline V gene. V gave up 5 bases and J gave up 1 base, with 6 bases separating them. The chain's CDR3 is CASSRASYNEQFF. The DNA for the CDR3 is TGTGCCAGCAGTCGGGCTTCCTACAATGAGCAGTTCTTC.

V usage is TRBV15 and J usage is TRBJ2-7, with 8 bases lining up with TRBD2. Germline-derived CDR1 and CDR2 are LNHNV and YYDKDF (reference sequence). The CDR3 sequence is 14 residues long. Unmatched junction bases numbered 0, after V lost 2 bases and J lost 0 bases. CDR3 region: CATSRLAGSYEQYF. CDR3 nucleotides: TGTGCCACCAGCAGACTAGCGGGCTCCTACGAGCAGTACTTC.

This CDR3 is CASSITGGSQETQYF. The DNA for the CDR3 is TGTGCCAGTAGTATCACCGGGGGGAGTCAGGAGACCCAGTACTTC. The chain couples TRBV19 to TRBJ2-5, with TRBD2 matching 7 bases. Germline lookup yields CDR1 LNHDA and CDR2 SQIVND (reference sequence). This CDR3 spans 15 amino acids. After removal of 3 bases from V and 5 bases from J, the junction contained 9 bases not matched to a gene.

The chain recombines TRBV18 with TRBJ2-2; TRBD2 agrees at 8 bases. This CDR3 spans 17 amino acids. J lost 2 bases, V lost 2 bases, and 7 bases had no gene match. CDR1 is KGHSH, CDR2 LQKENI, per germline. The DNA of the CDR3 is TGTGCCAGCTCACCAGTAATCGGGAGGGCCAACACCGGGGAGCTGTTTTTT. Translated: CASSPVIGRANTGELFF.

The chain recombines TRBV2 with TRBJ2-7, with TRBD2 identical over 9 bases. The CDR3 runs 14 residues. Germline-derived CDR1 and CDR2 are SNHLY and FYNNEI. After removal of 4 bases from V and 2 bases from J, the junction contained 3 bases not matched to a gene. CDR3 sequence: CASSVAGATYEQYF. The CDR3 DNA reads TGTGCCAGCAGTGTAGCGGGAGCAACCTACGAGCAGTACTTC.

This clone was observed once. This chain links TRBV6-4 with TRBJ2-7, with D uncertain. The CDR3 runs 11 residues. Between the trimmed V and J ends, which lost 2 bases and 4 bases, there was a span of 3 bases. CDR1 and CDR2 from the germline V gene are MRHNA and SNTAGT. The CDR3 protein is CASSDLYEQYF. The CDR3 DNA follows: TGTGCCAGCAGTGACCTATACGAGCAGTACTTC.

This sequence joins TRBV6-5 and TRBJ2-2, with D tentatively TRBD2 (6 bases). CDR1 and CDR2 from the germline V gene are MNHEY and SVGAGI. The CDR3 consists of 13 residues. Deletions cut 2 bases from V and 8 bases from J, with 9 bases between. The CDR3 protein is CASSYPSDGELFF. CDR3 coding DNA: TGTGCCAGCAGTTACCCTAGCGATGGGGAGCTGTTTTTT.

The chain joins TRBV6-5 to TRBJ1-3; no firm D call. There are 15 residues in the CDR3. Germline CDR1 MNHEY, CDR2 SVGAGI. Deletions cut 10 bases from V and 0 bases from J, with 16 bases between. CDR3 sequence: CATTPGRSSGNTIYF. CDR3 in DNA: TGTGCCACCACTCCAGGACGGAGCTCTGGAAACACCATATATTTT.

This clone was seen only once. In DNA, the CDR3 is TGTGCCAGCAGCGCGTCAAAACAGGGACTAATGGGCTACACCTTC. Amino acid sequence: CASSASKQGLMGYTF. The chain is built from TRBV7-9 and TRBJ1-2, with a possible D match to TRBD1 (6 bases). Germline-derived CDR1 and CDR2 are SEHNR and FQNEAQ (reference sequence). The CDR3 covers 15 residues. Trimming took 5 bases from V and 8 from J, leaving 21 bases between them. Based on the CDR3 plus reference TRBV7-9 and TRBJ1-2, the full variable domain is DTGVSQNPRHKITKRGQNVTFRCDPISEHNRLYWYRQTLGQGPEFLTYFQNEAQLEKSRLLSDRFSAERPKGSFSTLEIQRTEQGDSAMYLCASSASKQGLMGYTFGSGTRLTVV.

About this clone: This specimen includes other DNA sequences encoding the same CDR3. The CDR3 DNA reads TGTGCCAGCAGCTTAGGGGGGTCTGGGGCCAACGTCCTGACTTTC. Its translation is CASSLGGSGANVLTF. This chain connects TRBV11-3 to TRBJ2-6; D possibly uses TRBD1 or TRBD2 (5 bases each). This CDR3 has 15 amino acids. The V end was cut by 1 base, the J end by 1 base, with 5 bases between. CDR1 is SGHNT, CDR2 YENEEA, per germline.

The rearrangement uses TRBV11-2 and TRBJ2-7; no reliable D call. Germline-derived CDR1 and CDR2 are SGHAT and FQNNGV. The V end lost 2 bases, the J end lost 7 bases, and 12 bases lay between the germline ends. This CDR3 has 13 amino acids. CDR3 residues: CASSLLVLWEQYF. The CDR3 nucleotides are TGTGCCAGCAGCTTATTGGTCCTGTGGGAGCAGTACTTC.

This sequence joins TRBV9 and TRBJ2-3; 11 bases match TRBD2. The CDR3 runs to 14 residues. V shed 3 bases, J shed 4 bases, and the junction held 1 base outside the gene matches. Germline V gene lookup returns CDR1 SGDLS and CDR2 YYNGEE. CDR3 amino acids: CASSGSGRADTQYF. CDR3 in DNA: TGTGCCAGCAGCGGTAGCGGGAGGGCAGATACGCAGTATTTT.